A selection of T cell receptor beta chains follows, all from one sample in a study of blood T cell repertoires in COVID-19. The protocol was immunoSEQ multiplex PCR, while the TCRdb copy is restricted to in-frame clones and leaves out a portion. The table lists about 400,000 clones, 80% to 90% of them singletons, with 1.5% to 2.5% in the top ten. Sequenced: PBMCs or T cells enriched from blood (not recorded which). These receptors all stem from a man aged 40-50 years in a cohort exposed to, infected with or recovered from COVID-19 (not recorded which). The CDR3 runs from the conserved cysteine through the conserved F or W. The order of the fields is V gene, D gene, J gene, clone size, CDR3 DNA, CDR3 protein. D genes are given only for firm matches. Where a row states a size, it is once, few, many or the class of an expanded clone; other rows omit it.

TRBV2	-	TRBJ1-6	-	TGTGCCAGCAGGCCCCTGGGGCAGGGGAATTCACCCCTCCACTTT	CASRPLGQGNSPLHF
TRBV30	-	TRBJ1-1	once	TGTGCCTGGAGTATTGGGAGCACTGAAGCTTTCTTT	CAWSIGSTEAFF
TRBV30	TRBD1	TRBJ2-3	-	TGTGCCGGCCGGACAGGATTCACAGATACGCAGTATTTT	CAGRTGFTDTQYF
TRBV2	-	TRBJ2-7	-	TGTGCCAGCAGTGAAAGGGGGACGTCTGGCGACGAGCAGTACTTC	CASSERGTSGDEQYF
TRBV5-1	-	TRBJ1-1	once	TGCGCCAGCAGCTTGCGCGGAAACACTGAAGCTTTCTTT	CASSLRGNTEAFF
TRBV5-5	TRBD1	TRBJ1-1	-	TGTGCCAGCAGCCGTGGACAGGGAGAATTTGGAGCTTTCTTT	CASSRGQGEFGAFF
TRBV27	TRBD2	TRBJ2-1	-	TGTGCCAGCAGTTTAGAGGCAGCGGGAGGGTTCTTCAATGAGCAGTTCTTC	CASSLEAAGGFFNEQFF
TRBV27	-	TRBJ2-7	-	TGTGCCAGCAGTTTACAGGGGTCTAGCTCCTACGAGCAGTACTTC	CASSLQGSSSYEQYF
TRBV7-2	-	TRBJ2-1	-	TGTGCCAGCAGCTACCCCACCGGGAGTGTCGAGCAGTTCTTC	CASSYPTGSVEQFF
TRBV7-8	-	TRBJ1-6	-	TGTGCCAGCAGCTTAGCGGGCGGGACACCCCTCCACTTT	CASSLAGGTPLHF
TRBV29-1	TRBD1	TRBJ1-4	-	TGCAGCGGAAGACAGGGGAATGAAAAACTGTTTTTT	CSGRQGNEKLFF
TRBV30	-	TRBJ1-5	-	TGTGCCTGGAACACAGGGATCCAGCAGCCCCAGCATTTT	CAWNTGIQQPQHF
TRBV7-9	TRBD1	TRBJ2-7	-	TGTGCCAGGATATCCCGGGACAGGAGCTCCTACGAGCAGTACTTC	CARISRDRSSYEQYF
TRBV30	-	TRBJ2-4	-	TGTGCCTGGAGTGGCCCGAGGGGGAGCATTCAGTACTTC	CAWSGPRGSIQYF
TRBV30	TRBD1	TRBJ2-5	-	TGTGCCTGGAGTCCGGAGACAGGGCTTCAAGAGACCCAGTACTTC	CAWSPETGLQETQYF
TRBV7-7	TRBD2	TRBJ2-2	-	TGTGCCAGCAGCTCTGGACTAGCGGGAGCCGGGGAGCTGTTTTTT	CASSSGLAGAGELFF
TRBV7-9	TRBD2	TRBJ2-3	once	TGTGCCAGCAGCCCCTTAGCGGGAGTCCCCACAGATACGCAGTATTTT	CASSPLAGVPTDTQYF
TRBV5-1	-	TRBJ2-1	-	TGCGCCACCAGGTCTGACTTATACTACAATGAGCAGTTCTTC	CATRSDLYYNEQFF
TRBV5-8	-	TRBJ1-1	-	TGTGCCAGCAGCTTGGACACCTTGAACACTGAAGCTTTCTTT	CASSLDTLNTEAFF
TRBV5-5	TRBD2	TRBJ2-3	-	TGTGCCAGCAGCTTAACGGGAGGGCGGGGAACAGATACGCAGTATTTT	CASSLTGGRGTDTQYF
TRBV29-1	-	TRBJ1-4	-	TGCAGCGTTGACGGGGGAGCGGGGAATGAAAAACTGTTTTTT	CSVDGGAGNEKLFF
TRBV27	-	TRBJ1-1	-	TGTGCCAGCAGTTCCCATTCCACAGTGAACACTGAAGCTTTCTTT	CASSSHSTVNTEAFF